This T cell receptor beta chain was found in a study of control samples from healthy donors and cancer patients. The repertoire was sequenced with immunoSEQ multiplex PCR; TCRdb's copy has only in-frame clones and lacks some. The table shows about 51,000 clones, with around 80% occurring only once. Trimming removed 6 bases from V and 9 bases from J; junction bases left unmatched: 5. CDR1 SGHTA and CDR2 FQGTGA come from the germline V gene. This CDR3 is 12 amino acids long. The receptor comes from an older man in good health. Sequencing was done on a sample of blood. V gene TRBV7-3 combines with J gene TRBJ2-1; 7 bases line up with TRBD2. The chain's CDR3 is CASSPASGEQFF. The CDR3 DNA is TGTGCCAGCAGTCCGGCTAGCGGTGAGCAGTTCTTC. Combining the CDR3 with reference TRBV7-3 and TRBJ2-1 gives the whole variable domain GAGVSQTPSNKVTEKGKYVELRCDPISGHTALYWYRQSLGQGPEFLIYFQGTGAADDSGLPNDRFFAVRPEGSVSTLKIQRTERGDSAVYLCASSPASGEQFFGPGTRLTVL.